These T cell receptor beta chains were read from a single sample in a study. TCRdb re-called the 5' RACE reads with MiXCR, one entry per CDR3 protein. The table has roughly 50,000 distinct CDR3 sequences, 15% to 20% seen once. The sequenced sample was naive CD4+ T cells sorted from blood. These receptors all stem from a female donor with breast cancer. Both conserved end residues are part of each CDR3. The order of the fields is D gene, V gene, clone size, J gene, CDR3 DNA, CDR3 protein. The D gene is left open where the match is weak. Clone size is given for some rows only: seen once, a few or many times, or a class if the clone is expanded.

>TRBD1|TRBV5-1|many|TRBJ2-3
TGCGCCAGCAGCTTGGGCGCAAGACAGGGAATCACAGATACGCAGTATTTT
CASSLGARQGITDTQYF
>NA|TRBV7-3|many|TRBJ2-1
TGTGCCAGCAGCTCCGGGCCCGCCAATGAGCAGTTCTTC
CASSSGPANEQFF
>NA|TRBV6-1|few|TRBJ2-3
TGTGCCACCAGGGACACCTTGACGGGGGATACGCAGTATTTT
CATRDTLTGDTQYF
>NA|TRBV4-1|NA|TRBJ1-5
TGCGCCAGCAGCCAAGTGGACACCGTAGGGCAGCCCCAGCATTTT
CASSQVDTVGQPQHF
>TRBD1|TRBV18|many|TRBJ1-6
TGTGCCAGCTCACGGGACAGCAGCTCCTATAATTCACCCCTCCACTTT
CASSRDSSSYNSPLHF
>NA|TRBV7-9|NA|TRBJ1-1
TGTGCCAGCAGCTTTGCGGGGACTGAAGCTTTCTTT
CASSFAGTEAFF
>TRBD1|TRBV20-1|few|TRBJ2-2
TGCAGTGTTCCGGACAGGACAAACACCGGGGAGCTGTTTTTT
CSVPDRTNTGELFF
>NA|TRBV9|few|TRBJ2-3
TGTGCCAGCAGCGTATTAGGTGAGGGAGATACGCAGTATTTT
CASSVLGEGDTQYF
>NA|TRBV6-2/TRBV6-3|few|TRBJ2-1
TGTGCCAGCAGTTACTTCGGCGGGATCGGCGGCAATGAGCAGTTCTTC
CASSYFGGIGGNEQFF
>NA|TRBV20-1|NA|TRBJ2-7
TGCAGTGCTAGGTCCACCTACTCCCGGTCCCACGAGCAGTACTTC
CSARSTYSRSHEQYF
>NA|TRBV5-1|NA|TRBJ1-1
TGCGCCAGCAGGGAAGTGAACACTGAAGCTTTCTTT
CASREVNTEAFF
>NA|TRBV24-1|few|TRBJ1-5
TGTGCCACCAGTGTGGGGGGGGCCGGCAATCAGCCCCAGCATTTT
CATSVGGAGNQPQHF
>NA|TRBV25-1|few|TRBJ1-5
TGTGCCAGCAGTGAAAGGACAGACAATCAGCCCCAGCATTTT
CASSERTDNQPQHF
>NA|TRBV7-8|few|TRBJ2-5
TGTGCCAGCAGCTTAGCCTACAGCAAAGAGACCCAGTACTTC
CASSLAYSKETQYF
>TRBD2|TRBV7-9|few|TRBJ2-7
TGTGCCAGCAGCCCACCGGGAGGGACGTTCTCCTACGAGCAGTACTTC
CASSPPGGTFSYEQYF
>NA|TRBV5-1|many|TRBJ2-3
TGCGCCAGCAGCTTGGCCGGGGGCGGGACCACAGATACGCAGTATTTT
CASSLAGGGTTDTQYF
>NA|TRBV2|few|TRBJ2-6
TGTGCCAGCAGTAGGTCCTGGGTTGGGGCCAACGTCCTGACTTTC
CASSRSWVGANVLTF
>NA|TRBV12-3/TRBV12-4|NA|TRBJ2-1
TGTGCCAGCAGCCGGGACTCACGCGTGAATGAGCAGTTCTTC
CASSRDSRVNEQFF
>NA|TRBV28|few|TRBJ2-7
TGTGCCAGCAGTTCGATACCCCTCGACCACGAGCAGTACTTC
CASSSIPLDHEQYF
>TRBD1|TRBV6-1|NA|TRBJ1-5
TGTGCCAGCAGTGAATCACAAAGACAGGGTAGCAATCAGCCCCAGCATTTT
CASSESQRQGSNQPQHF
>NA|TRBV2|many|TRBJ1-6
TGTGCCAGCAGCAAGACAGCGGTAGATAATTCACCCCTCCACTTT
CASSKTAVDNSPLHF
>NA|TRBV7-9|many|TRBJ2-7
TGTGCCAGCAGCTTAGTTGCGGGCGAGCAGTACTTC
CASSLVAGEQYF
>TRBD2|TRBV7-2|NA|TRBJ2-1
TGTGCCAGCAGCTTAGCGTTCAGCGGGGGATACAATGAGCAGTTCTTC
CASSLAFSGGYNEQFF
>TRBD1|TRBV20-1|NA|TRBJ1-1
TGCAGTGCCCCGGGACAGGCCGAAGCTTTCTTT
CSAPGQAEAFF
>TRBD2|TRBV5-1|many|TRBJ2-7
TGCGCCAGCAGCCCAGGAGGACTAGAGGCCGACGAGCAGTACTTC
CASSPGGLEADEQYF
>NA|TRBV27|medium-sized|TRBJ2-1
TGTGCCAGCAGTTTCAGGCGTGAAACCTACAATGAGCAGTTCTTC
CASSFRRETYNEQFF
>NA|TRBV9|few|TRBJ1-2
TGTGCCAGCAGCCCTACGGCCGTGGTGGGCTATGGCTACACCTTC
CASSPTAVVGYGYTF
>TRBD2|TRBV5-1|few|TRBJ2-1
TGCGCCAGCAGCGCGACCCCCGGGAGGGAAAACGCTGAGCAGTTCTTC
CASSATPGRENAEQFF
>TRBD2|TRBV5-1|NA|TRBJ2-3
TGCGCCAGCAGCCCTCAGGGCGGCGGGAGTGGCACAGATACGCAGTATTTT
CASSPQGGGSGTDTQYF
>NA|TRBV30|NA|TRBJ2-3
TGTGCCTGGAGTCCCACCACAGATACGCAGTATTTT
CAWSPTTDTQYF
>NA|TRBV21-1|NA|TRBJ2-4
TGTGCCAGCGGCAGAAGGCTAGCCAAAAACATTCAGTACTTC
CASGRRLAKNIQYF
>NA|TRBV6-1|many|TRBJ2-4
TGTGCCAGCAGTGGGGAGAGCAAAAACATTCAGTACTTC
CASSGESKNIQYF
>TRBD1|TRBV19|few|TRBJ2-7
TGTGCCAGTAGTATCCCGGGACAGAACTACGAGCAGTACTTC
CASSIPGQNYEQYF
>NA|TRBV7-9|many|TRBJ2-5
TGTGCCAGCAGCTTAGAGGGGCCCGAGACCCAGTACTTC
CASSLEGPETQYF
>NA|TRBV7-3|NA|TRBJ2-3
TGTGCCAGCAGCTTAAGGCCCGCTAGACAGGGAGGAACAGATACGCAGTATTTT
CASSLRPARQGGTDTQYF
>NA|TRBV24-1|few|TRBJ2-1
TGTGCCACCAGTGATCCGTCAGGGTCCTACAATGAGCAGTTCTTC
CATSDPSGSYNEQFF
>TRBD2|TRBV5-1|few|TRBJ2-3
TGCGCCAGCAGGTCCCTAGCGGGAGGTGAAGATACGCAGTATTTT
CASRSLAGGEDTQYF
>NA|TRBV18|many|TRBJ1-6
TGTGCCAGCTCTTTACAGAGCTCCTATAATTCACCCCTCCACTTT
CASSLQSSYNSPLHF
>TRBD1|TRBV3-1|few|TRBJ1-2
TGTGCCAGCAGCCAACGACAGGGCTATGGCTACACCTTC
CASSQRQGYGYTF
>TRBD2|TRBV7-2|NA|TRBJ2-3
TGTGCCAGCAGCTTAATGAGCGGGGGCACAGATACGCAGTATTTT
CASSLMSGGTDTQYF
>NA|TRBV11-2|many|TRBJ2-2
TGTGCCAGCAGCTCCACAGGGCCCAACACCGGGGAGCTGTTTTTT
CASSSTGPNTGELFF
>NA|TRBV5-5|many|TRBJ2-2
TGTGCCAGCAGCTTGTATACCGGGTCCGGGGAGCTGTTTTTT
CASSLYTGSGELFF
>NA|TRBV5-1|few|TRBJ2-2
TGCGCCAGCAGCTTTCGTCCGACGCAGACTGAGACCGGGGAGCTGTTTTTT
CASSFRPTQTETGELFF
>NA|TRBV6-1|many|TRBJ1-1
TGTGCCAGCAGTGAGAGGGGAGCGAACACTGAAGCTTTCTTT
CASSERGANTEAFF
>TRBD1|TRBV20-1|many|TRBJ2-3
TGCAGTGCGCCGGGACAGGGGAACACAGATACGCAGTATTTT
CSAPGQGNTDTQYF
>NA|TRBV19|NA|TRBJ1-2
TGTGCCAGTAGTGCCATCCGGGACTTTCCTGGCTACACCTTC
CASSAIRDFPGYTF
>NA|TRBV12-3/TRBV12-4|many|TRBJ1-2
TGTGCCAGCACCGCCCCAGGGAGTCGGGGCTACACCTTC
CASTAPGSRGYTF
>TRBD2|TRBV20-1|many|TRBJ2-7
TGCAGTGCTTCCGGGACTAGCGGGAGGGGAACGTTGGAGCAGTACTTC
CSASGTSGRGTLEQYF
>NA|TRBV5-1|few|TRBJ1-1
TGCGCCAGCAGCTTGGCCCCCGAGAGGGTCGGGTACACTGAAGCTTTCTTT
CASSLAPERVGYTEAFF
>TRBD2|TRBV7-2|few|TRBJ2-1
TGTGCCAGCAGCCCGGGGGGTCCGGGACTAGCGCAGGCTGAGCAGTGCTTC
CASSPGGPGLAQAEQCF
>NA|TRBV12-3/TRBV12-4|few|TRBJ1-2
TGTGCCAGCAGTCCCGGATGGGGGGCGGGCTATGGCTACACCTTC
CASSPGWGAGYGYTF
>NA|TRBV7-2|many|TRBJ1-1
TGTGCCAGCAGCTACAACGGGGCGCAGAACACTGAAGCTTTCTTT
CASSYNGAQNTEAFF
>TRBD2|TRBV5-1|NA|TRBJ2-5
TGCGCCAGCAGCTTTGGGACCCGAGCGGGAGTGGAGACCCAGTACTTC
CASSFGTRAGVETQYF
>NA|TRBV9|few|TRBJ2-2
TGTGCCAGCAGCCTTAGTGGGGACGGTTTGAGCGGGGAGCTGTTTTTT
CASSLSGDGLSGELFF
>NA|TRBV7-3|NA|TRBJ2-5
TGTGCCAGCAGCCCTTCGGGGCTAGCGGAGACCCAGTACTTC
CASSPSGLAETQYF
>NA|TRBV5-6|NA|TRBJ2-7
TGTGCCAGCAGCTGGAGTGGGGGATCGCACGCAAGCGAGCAGTACTTC
CASSWSGGSHASEQYF
>TRBD1|TRBV9|NA|TRBJ1-2
TGTGCCAGCAGCGTCGGCGGAGCGGGACAGGGTACGAGTGGCTACACCTTC
CASSVGGAGQGTSGYTF
>NA|TRBV20-1|few|TRBJ1-6
TGCAGTGGTACGGGTGCCATTAGTTCACCCCTCCACTTT
CSGTGAISSPLHF
>NA|TRBV28|NA|TRBJ1-3
TGTGCCAGCAGTTTGGGGACCCACTCTGGAAACACCATATATTTT
CASSLGTHSGNTIYF